This TCR beta chain comes out of a study of blood T cell repertoires in COVID-19. Study overall: The origin of the acute and convalescent COVID-19 samples was the United States, Italy and Spain. PBMCs, B-cell-depleted T cells, or T cells were the source of the cDNA or gDNA that made up the material.

This clone occurred once. How the authors handled the data: Estimation of nucleated cell counts was performed using reference gene primer amplification. Produced via immunoSEQ multiplex PCR; TCRdb's table is partial and in-frame only. From that table come the V and J calls and clone size; the DNA was used to work out D and trimming. The sample yields over 150,000 clones, about 88% seen once. It was during active infection that Seattle patients were enrolled and then longitudinally followed. J lost 7 bases, V lost 2 bases, and 7 bases had no gene match. Germline CDR1 SGHAT, CDR2 FQNNGV. The CDR3 consists of 16 residues.

Sequencing was performed on peripheral blood. The rearrangement uses TRBV11-2 and TRBJ2-1; 11 bases match TRBD2. The receptor was isolated from a woman aged 55-75 years with COVID-19, enrolled during active disease. The CDR3 reads CASSLTSGRIYNEQFF. The CDR3 DNA reads as TGTGCCAGCAGCTTAACTAGCGGGAGAATTTATAATGAGCAGTTCTTC.